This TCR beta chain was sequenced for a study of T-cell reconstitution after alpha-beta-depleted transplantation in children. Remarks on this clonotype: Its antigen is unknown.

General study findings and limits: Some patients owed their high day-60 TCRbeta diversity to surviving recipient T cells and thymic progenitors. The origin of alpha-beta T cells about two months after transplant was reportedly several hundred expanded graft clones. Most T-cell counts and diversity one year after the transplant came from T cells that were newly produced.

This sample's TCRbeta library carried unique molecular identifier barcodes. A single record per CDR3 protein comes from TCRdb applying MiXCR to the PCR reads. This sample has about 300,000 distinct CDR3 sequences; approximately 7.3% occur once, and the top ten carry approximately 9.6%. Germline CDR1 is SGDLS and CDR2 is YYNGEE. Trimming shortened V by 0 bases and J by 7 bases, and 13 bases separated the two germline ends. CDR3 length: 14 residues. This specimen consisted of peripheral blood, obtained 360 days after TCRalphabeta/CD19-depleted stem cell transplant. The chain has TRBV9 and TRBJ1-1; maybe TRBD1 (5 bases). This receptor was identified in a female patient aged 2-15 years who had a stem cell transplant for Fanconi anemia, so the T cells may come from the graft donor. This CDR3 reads CASSVEGTEGEAFF. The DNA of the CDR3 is TGTGCCAGCAGCGTAGAGGGGACGGAAGGTGAAGCTTTCTTT.